This T cell receptor beta chain derives from a study of metastatic and nonmetastatic thyroid tumors. Overall study: Peripheral blood and tumor or nodule samples from malignant and benign thyroid patients were compared.

TCRdb ran MiXCR on the PCR reads. The table shows 20,000 to 25,000 clones, with 9.5% to 13% occurring only once. This clone occurred a few times. Additional DNA sequences in this sample encode the identical CDR3. No patient had received any treatment before thyroid surgery. Specimen: blood. The clonotype originates from a female donor with papillary thyroid cancer or a benign thyroid nodule (not recorded which). Some clones in this sample may be carry-over from other donors' samples.

DNA of the CDR3: TGTGCCAGCAGCCAAGTTAGGGACAGGTTTTGGGAGGAGCTGTTTTTT. Protein: CASSQVRDRFWEELFF. The chain uses TRBV3-1 and TRBJ2-2; 8 bases agree with TRBD1. The CDR3 is 16 amino acids. The germline V gene has CDR1 LGHDT and CDR2 YNNKEL (reference sequence). The trim removed 1 base at V and 10 bases at J, leaving 11 bases unmatched.